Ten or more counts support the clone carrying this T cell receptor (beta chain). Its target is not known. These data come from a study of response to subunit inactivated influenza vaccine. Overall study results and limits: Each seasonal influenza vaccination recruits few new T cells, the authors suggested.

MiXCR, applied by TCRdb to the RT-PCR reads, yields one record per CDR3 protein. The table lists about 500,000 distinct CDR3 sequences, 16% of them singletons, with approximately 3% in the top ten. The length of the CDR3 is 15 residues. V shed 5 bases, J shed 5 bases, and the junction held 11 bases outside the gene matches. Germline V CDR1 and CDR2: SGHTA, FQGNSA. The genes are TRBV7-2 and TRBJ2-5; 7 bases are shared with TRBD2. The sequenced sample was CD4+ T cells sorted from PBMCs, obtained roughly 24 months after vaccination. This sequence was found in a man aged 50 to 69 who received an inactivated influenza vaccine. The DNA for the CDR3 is TGTGCCAGCAGCGTTGGGACTATCACGAGGGAGACCCAGTACTTC. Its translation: CASSVGTITRETQYF.